A selection of T cell receptor beta chains follows, all from one sample in a study of CD8 T cells in Susac syndrome. TCRdb passed the immunoSEQ multiplex PCR reads through MiXCR, listing each CDR3 protein once. The sample lists hundreds of thousands of distinct CDR3 sequences; 95% were seen once. The material sequenced was CD4+ T cells from PBMCs. Receptors originate from a human donor with multiple sclerosis. The CDR3 runs from the conserved cysteine through the conserved F or W. The D gene is left open where the match is weak. The size field is filled for only some rows; it gives once, few, many or a size class.

J: TRBJ2-7; D: NA; size: NA; V: TRBV30; CDR3: CAWSVTGYEQYF; DNA: TGTGCCTGGAGCGTTACAGGGTACGAGCAGTACTTC
J: TRBJ1-6; D: NA; size: NA; V: TRBV20-1; CDR3: CSARENTGGSPLHF; DNA: TGCAGTGCTAGGGAGAACACGGGAGGGTCACCCCTCCACTTT
J: TRBJ1-2; D: NA; size: once; V: TRBV5-1; CDR3: CASSAGTNYGYTF; DNA: TGCGCCAGCTCGGCGGGTACCAACTATGGCTACACCTTC
J: TRBJ2-1; D: TRBD2; size: NA; V: TRBV27; CDR3: CASHPTGTSAGEQFF; DNA: TGTGCCAGCCATCCTACCGGGACTAGCGCCGGTGAGCAGTTCTTC
J: TRBJ1-2; D: NA; size: once; V: TRBV4-1; CDR3: CASSQTGTQNNYGYTF; DNA: TGCGCCAGCAGCCAAACCGGGACACAGAATAACTATGGCTACACCTTC
J: TRBJ2-7; D: TRBD2; size: NA; V: TRBV29-1; CDR3: CSVAYKTAGLAGYNEQYF; DNA: TGCAGCGTTGCTTACAAAACAGCGGGACTAGCGGGTTATAACGAGCAGTACTTC
J: TRBJ1-2; D: NA; size: NA; V: TRBV5-1; CDR3: CASSLEGETYGYTF; DNA: TGCGCCAGCAGCTTGGAGGGGGAAACTTATGGCTACACCTTC
J: TRBJ2-7; D: TRBD2; size: once; V: TRBV5-4; CDR3: CASSLGGGDSYEQYF; DNA: TGTGCCAGCAGCTTGGGCGGGGGGGACTCCTACGAGCAGTACTTC
J: TRBJ2-3; D: TRBD1; size: NA; V: TRBV5-4; CDR3: CASSYTTGTDTDTQYF; DNA: TGTGCCAGCAGCTACACTACCGGGACAGACACAGATACGCAGTATTTT
J: TRBJ1-1; D: NA; size: NA; V: TRBV30; CDR3: CACGRSTEAFF; DNA: TGTGCCTGTGGACGGTCCACTGAAGCTTTCTTT
J: TRBJ2-7; D: NA; size: NA; V: TRBV4-1; CDR3: CASSHPLSGEQYF; DNA: TGCGCCAGCAGCCATCCTCTCTCGGGGGAGCAGTACTTC
J: TRBJ2-7; D: NA; size: NA; V: TRBV20-1; CDR3: CSARDLSNYEQYF; DNA: TGCAGTGCTAGAGATCTATCTAACTACGAGCAGTACTTC
J: TRBJ2-2; D: NA; size: once; V: TRBV29-1; CDR3: CSVDRGTNTGELFF; DNA: TGCAGCGTTGATCGGGGAACGAACACCGGGGAGCTGTTTTTT
J: TRBJ2-1; D: TRBD2; size: NA; V: TRBV25-1; CDR3: CASRGATSGRYNEQFF; DNA: TGTGCCAGCAGAGGTGCGACTAGCGGGAGGTACAATGAGCAGTTCTTC
J: TRBJ1-1; D: NA; size: NA; V: TRBV28; CDR3: CASSPRGLEAFF; DNA: TGTGCCAGCAGTCCCCGAGGGCTAGAAGCTTTCTTT
J: TRBJ2-7; D: NA; size: NA; V: TRBV23-1; CDR3: CASSSGEQYF; DNA: TGCGCCAGCAGTTCGGGGGAGCAGTACTTC
J: TRBJ2-1; D: TRBD2; size: NA; V: TRBV24-1; CDR3: CATSNPGLAENEQFF; DNA: TGTGCCACCAGTAATCCGGGACTAGCGGAAAATGAGCAGTTCTTC
J: TRBJ2-1; D: TRBD2; size: NA; V: TRBV5-4; CDR3: CASRALAGGSEQFF; DNA: TGTGCCAGCAGGGCACTAGCGGGGGGGTCCGAGCAGTTCTTC
J: TRBJ2-7; D: NA; size: NA; V: TRBV5-6; CDR3: CASSLGVAFSYEQYF; DNA: TGTGCCAGCAGCTTGGGTGTCGCCTTCTCCTACGAGCAGTACTTC
J: TRBJ1-1; D: TRBD1; size: NA; V: TRBV29-1; CDR3: CSVGTGHSAEAFF; DNA: TGCAGCGTGGGGACAGGGCATTCGGCTGAAGCTTTCTTT
J: TRBJ2-6; D: NA; size: NA; V: TRBV20-1; CDR3: CSAVSGANVLTF; DNA: TGCAGTGCTGTTTCTGGGGCCAACGTCCTGACTTTC
J: TRBJ2-7; D: NA; size: NA; V: TRBV25-1; CDR3: CASSATGTVSEQYF; DNA: TGTGCCAGCAGTGCAACAGGGACTGTTAGCGAGCAGTACTTC
J: TRBJ2-5; D: TRBD1; size: NA; V: TRBV2; CDR3: CASNRDRQETQYF; DNA: TGTGCCAGCAACCGGGACAGGCAAGAGACCCAGTACTTC
J: TRBJ2-5; D: TRBD2; size: once; V: TRBV4-2; CDR3: CASSRAGGPGSTETQYF; DNA: TGTGCCAGCAGCCGAGCGGGGGGGCCTGGTTCCACAGAGACCCAGTACTTC
J: TRBJ1-2; D: NA; size: NA; V: TRBV21-1; CDR3: CASSKVRGGYTF; DNA: TGTGCCAGCAGCAAAGTGAGAGGTGGCTACACCTTC
J: TRBJ2-3; D: NA; size: few; V: TRBV9; CDR3: CASSVGGTDTQYF; DNA: TGTGCCAGCAGTGTCGGGGGCACAGATACGCAGTATTTT
J: TRBJ2-1; D: NA; size: NA; V: TRBV9; CDR3: CASSVDRGEQFF; DNA: TGTGCCAGCAGCGTAGACCGGGGTGAGCAGTTCTTC
J: TRBJ1-1; D: TRBD1; size: NA; V: TRBV18; CDR3: CASSPGQGNTEAFF; DNA: TGTGCCAGCTCACCGGGACAGGGGAACACTGAAGCTTTCTTT
J: TRBJ2-3; D: NA; size: NA; V: TRBV20-1; CDR3: CSALETVATDTQYF; DNA: TGCAGTGCTCTGGAGACGGTTGCCACAGATACGCAGTATTTT